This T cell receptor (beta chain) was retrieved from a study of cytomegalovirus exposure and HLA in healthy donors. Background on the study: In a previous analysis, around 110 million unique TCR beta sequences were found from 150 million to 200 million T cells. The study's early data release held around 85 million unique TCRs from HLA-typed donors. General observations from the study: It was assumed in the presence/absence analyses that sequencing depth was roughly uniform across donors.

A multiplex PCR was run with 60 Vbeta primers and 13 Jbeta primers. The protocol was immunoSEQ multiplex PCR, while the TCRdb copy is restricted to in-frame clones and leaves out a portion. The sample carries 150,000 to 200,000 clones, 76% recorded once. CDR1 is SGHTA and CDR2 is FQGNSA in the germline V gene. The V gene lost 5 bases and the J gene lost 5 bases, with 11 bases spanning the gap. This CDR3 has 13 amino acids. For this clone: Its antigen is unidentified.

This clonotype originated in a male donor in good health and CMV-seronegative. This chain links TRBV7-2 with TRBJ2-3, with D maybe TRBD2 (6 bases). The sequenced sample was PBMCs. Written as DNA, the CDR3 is TGTGCCAGCAGCCTCTTGCGGGGAGATACGCAGTATTTT. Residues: CASSLLRGDTQYF.